This T cell receptor beta chain was identified in a study of early T cells in non-severe SARS-CoV-2 infection. V gave up 11 bases and J gave up 3 bases; unmatched junction bases: 6. Looked up from germline, CDR1 is LNHDA and CDR2 is SQIVND (reference sequence). This CDR3 comprises 12 residues. In TCRdb, the 5' RACE reads were re-called with MiXCR into one record per CDR3 protein. This table holds about 44,000 distinct CDR3 sequences, less than 30% found once. This TCR came from an adult who was a healthcare worker with PCR-confirmed SARS-CoV-2 infection or an uninfected control (not recorded which). The sequencing used whole blood, collected at baseline. The chain links TRBV19 to TRBJ2-5, with 7 nucleotides matching TRBD2. The CDR3: CAHLGGKETQYF. The CDR3 nucleotides read TGTGCCCATCTGGGGGGGAAAGAGACCCAGTACTTC.